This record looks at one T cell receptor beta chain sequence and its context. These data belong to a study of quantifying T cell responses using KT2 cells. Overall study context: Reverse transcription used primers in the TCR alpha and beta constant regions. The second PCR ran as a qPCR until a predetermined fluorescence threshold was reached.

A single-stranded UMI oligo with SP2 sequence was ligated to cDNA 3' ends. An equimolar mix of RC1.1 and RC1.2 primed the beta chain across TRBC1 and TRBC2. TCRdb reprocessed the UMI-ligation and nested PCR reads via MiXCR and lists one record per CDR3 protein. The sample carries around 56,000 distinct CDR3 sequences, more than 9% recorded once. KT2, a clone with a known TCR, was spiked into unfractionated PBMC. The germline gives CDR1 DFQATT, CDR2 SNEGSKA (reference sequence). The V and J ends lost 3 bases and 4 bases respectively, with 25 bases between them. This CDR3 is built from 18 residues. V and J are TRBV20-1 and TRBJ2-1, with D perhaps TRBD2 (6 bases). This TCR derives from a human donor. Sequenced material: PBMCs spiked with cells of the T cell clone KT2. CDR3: CSASPAGPNGGGYNEQFF. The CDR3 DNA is TGCAGTGCTAGCCCGGCAGGGCCCAACGGGGGAGGTTACAATGAGCAGTTCTTC.